Listed here is a single T cell receptor beta chain. Its antigen is currently unknown. Use of 60 Vbeta and 13 Jbeta primers characterized the PCR. The repertoire was sequenced with immunoSEQ multiplex PCR; TCRdb's copy has only in-frame clones and lacks some. The table shows roughly 88,000 clones, with approximately 80% occurring only once. This CDR3 has 13 residues. Germline-derived CDR1 and CDR2 are SQVTM and ANQGSEA. The V gene lost 8 bases and the J gene lost 5 bases, with 18 bases spanning the gap. These data belong to a study of cytomegalovirus exposure and HLA in healthy donors. Overall study findings and caveats: Accurate prediction of most subjects' HLA-A and HLA-B alleles from TCR beta sequences was reported. Some public TCRs appeared in many individuals, while most sequences were rare. With further analysis later on, most CMV-associated TCR beta chains appeared HLA-restricted.

This chain links TRBV29-1 with TRBJ2-5, with D perhaps TRBD2 (6 bases). Sequenced input: PBMCs. The receptor was isolated from a man in his thirties or forties in good health and CMV-seropositive. CDR3 DNA sequence: TGCAGCACCGTGGGGGAGGCAGGGGAGACCCAGTACTTC. The encoded protein is CSTVGEAGETQYF.